This TCR beta chain was sequenced for a study of blood T cell repertoires in COVID-19. As for the study in general: PBMCs, B-cell-depleted T cells, or T cells were the source of the cDNA or gDNA that made up the material.

Assay: immunoSEQ multiplex PCR; the TCRdb copy retains only in-frame clones and omits some. Of fewer than 200,000 clones listed, around nine tenths are singletons. The sequence derives from a woman between 18 and 30 years old who had recovered from COVID-19. The sequencing input was peripheral blood.

The CDR3 coding sequence is TGTGCCAGCTCACCACGCGGCAGACTTAATTCACCCCTCCACTTT. Translated, it gives CASSPRGRLNSPLHF. The V call is TRBV18, the J call TRBJ1-6; D is ambiguous. Germline V lookup: CDR1 KGHSH, CDR2 LQKENI. V was clipped by 1 base and J by 6 bases, with 10 bases between them. CDR3 length: 15 residues.